The entry that follows covers one TCR beta chain sequence. Its antigen is not known. From CD4+ cells came CD45RA+ naive and CD45RA-negative memory subsets. The source of the sample is a study of shared clonotypes between healthy human individuals. Study in general: The donors, a couple of women and three men, were aged 18 to 49. Three plates were used per donor for CD4 naive, three for CD4 memory, two for CD8 naive and one for CD8 memory. Overall study findings and caveats: Tissues were not sampled, only blood, and their repertoires likely differ.

The repertoire was sequenced with immunoSEQ multiplex PCR; TCRdb's copy has only in-frame clones and lacks some. The sample carries roughly 1,000,000 clones, approximately 80% recorded once. V was shortened by 2 bases and J by 7 bases, with 6 bases between the two germline ends. Per germline, CDR1 SGHDT and CDR2 YYEEEE. The CDR3 is 12 amino acids. The material sequenced was memory CD4+ T cells from PBMCs. Subset here: CD45RA-negative fraction. The chain has TRBV5-6 and TRBJ2-2, with unresolved D. This receptor was identified in a man between 18 and 35 years old in good health. Some clones in this sample may be carry-over from other donors' samples. As DNA, the CDR3 is TGTGCCAGCAGCTTATTCGGCGGGGAGCTGTTTTTT. Protein product: CASSLFGGELFF.